A single T cell receptor (beta chain) is shown here with its context. This entry belongs to a study of shared clonotypes between healthy human individuals. 300 ng DNA, tens of thousands of T cell genomes, went into unsorted PBMC replicate PCRs. Some clones are missing from TCRdb's copy, which holds only in-frame ones; the method was immunoSEQ multiplex PCR. Counted here are about 560,000 clones, around 76% occurring once; the ten biggest clones make up around 12%. Trimming removed 0 bases from V and 7 bases from J; junction bases left unmatched: 8. Germline V gene lookup returns CDR1 SGHNT and CDR2 YYREEE (reference sequence). This CDR3 has 15 residues.

This TCR came from a middle-aged woman in good health. Some clones in this sample may be carry-over from other donors' samples. What was sequenced was PBMCs. The chain employs TRBV5-4 and TRBJ1-1; 8 positions agree with TRBD1. The CDR3 nucleotides read TGTGCCAGCAGCTTGGCCGGTGACAGGGGTGGTGAAGCTTTCTTT. This translates into CASSLAGDRGGEAFF.